The 24 T cell receptor beta chains listed next were all sequenced from one sample in a study of cytomegalovirus exposure and HLA in healthy donors. Primers for the PCR totalled 60 Vbeta and 13 Jbeta. Profiled with immunoSEQ multiplex PCR; TCRdb holds only in-frame clones, not every one. The sample holds under 130,000 clones; 74% are singletons and the top ten take more than 2%. The source material was PBMCs. Source of these receptors: a man in his forties or fifties in good health and CMV-seropositive.

The gene calls are TRBV27 and TRBJ1-2; TRBD1 aligns across 10 bases. This CDR3 has 17 residues. J lost 1 base, V lost 1 base, and 6 bases had no gene match. The germline gives CDR1 MNHEY, CDR2 SMNVEV (reference sequence). The CDR3 DNA reads TGTGCCAGCAGTTTATACGGGACAGGGGCGAATAACTATGGCTACACCTTC. As protein: CASSLYGTGANNYGYTF.

The V gene is TRBV6-5, the J gene TRBJ2-2; TRBD2 is a possible D gene (5 bases). Looked up from germline, CDR1 is MNHEY and CDR2 is SVGAGI. V lost 8 bases and J lost 4, with 14 bases in between. The CDR3 has 14 amino acids. The CDR3: CASVGAAATGELFF. As DNA, the CDR3 is TGTGCCAGCGTTGGAGCGGCAGCCACCGGGGAGCTGTTTTTT.

In its sample, this clone was seen a few times. The rearrangement joins TRBV2 to TRBJ2-7, with 11 bases that match TRBD1. V shed 7 bases and J 5 bases; nucleotides not matched to a gene: 7. The germline CDR1 and CDR2 sequences are SNHLY and FYNNEI. The CDR3 extends over 14 amino acids. The CDR3 DNA reads TGTGCCAGCAACCCGGGACAGGGGGGAAACGAGCAGTACTTC. This encodes CASNPGQGGNEQYF.

The J gene is TRBJ2-6, the V gene TRBV2, with D uncertain. Germline V CDR1 and CDR2: SNHLY, FYNNEI. The CDR3 extends over 14 amino acids. Trimming left V 7 bases short and J 2 bases short, with 9 bases between. The CDR3 spells CASTSLAGANVLTF. The DNA of the CDR3 is TGTGCCAGCACATCACTCGCTGGGGCCAACGTCCTGACTTTC. Drawing the rest from reference TRBV2 and TRBJ2-6, the complete variable domain is EPEVTQTPSHQVTQMGQEVILRCVPISNHLYFYWYRQILGQKVEFLVSFYNNEISEKSEIFDDQFSVERPDGSNFTLKIRSTKLEDSAMYFCASTSLAGANVLTFGAGSRLTVL.

This clone has a handful of counts. Within the sample, other DNA sequences also encode this same CDR3. The chain couples TRBV18 to TRBJ1-5, with D hard to call. From germline, CDR1 is KGHSH and CDR2 LQKENI. Between the trimmed V and J ends, which lost 6 bases and 1 base, there was a span of 13 bases. The CDR3 consists of 15 residues. The CDR3 DNA sequence: TGTGCCAGCTCCCTCCTAACCGGGAGCAATCAGCCCCAGCATTTT. Translated: CASSLLTGSNQPQHF.

J is TRBJ1-3 and V is TRBV21-1. TRBV21-1 is flagged as a pseudogene. The CDR3 runs 20 residues. CDR3 sequence: CASGKAAGEQGPHSGNTIYF. The CDR3 region has the DNA TGTGCCAGCGGCAAAGCGGCGGGAGAACAAGGACCTCACTCTGGAAACACCATATATTTT.

The chain has TRBV7-9 and TRBJ1-4; 7 bases align to TRBD1. The CDR3 covers 15 residues. Germline V CDR1 and CDR2: SEHNR, FQNEAQ (reference sequence). The V gene end was trimmed by 4 bases and the J gene end by 0 bases; junction bases not matched to a gene: 2. CDR3 loop: CASSWGQSTNEKLFF. CDR3 bases: TGTGCCAGCAGCTGGGGACAGTCAACTAATGAAAAACTGTTTTTT.

CDR3 sequence: CAWSVAGASEQYF. The CDR3 DNA sequence: TGTGCCTGGAGTGTCGCGGGGGCGTCCGAGCAGTACTTC. V usage is TRBV30 and J usage is TRBJ2-7, with D perhaps TRBD2 (7 bases). The CDR3 is made up of 13 amino acids. V was cut by 0 bases and J by 6 bases, with 12 bases left in between. Germline V gives CDR1 GTSNPN, CDR2 SVGIG (reference sequence).

This chain's CDR3 is CASSLSDSGYTF. CDR3 nucleotide sequence: TGCGCCAGCAGCTTGTCAGATTCCGGCTACACCTTC. The chain links TRBV5-1 to TRBJ1-2; unclear D gene. The CDR3 extends over 12 amino acids. Germline V lookup: CDR1 SGHRS, CDR2 YFSETQ. Trimming pared 1 base from V and 8 bases from J, leaving 9 bases between. The whole variable domain, remainder taken from reference TRBV5-1 and TRBJ1-2, is KAGVTQTPRYLIKTRGQQVTLSCSPISGHRSVSWYQQTPGQGLQFLFEYFSETQRNKGNFPGRFSGRQFSNSRSEMNVSTLELGDSALYLCASSLSDSGYTFGSGTRLTVV.

This chain uses TRBV6-1 with TRBJ2-7; 7 nucleotides match TRBD1. The CDR3 has 16 residues. After removal of 0 bases from V and 0 bases from J, the junction contained 5 bases not matched to a gene. Germline loops: CDR1 MNHNS, CDR2 SASEGT. Here the CDR3 DNA reads TGTGCCAGCAGTGAAGCGTGGGCAGGGGGCTCCTACGAGCAGTACTTC. As protein: CASSEAWAGGSYEQYF.

The J gene is TRBJ1-1, the V gene TRBV19; unclear D gene. Per the germline V gene, CDR1 is LNHDA and CDR2 is SQIVND (reference sequence). The CDR3 totals 11 residues. The V gene lost 11 bases and the J gene lost 8 bases, with 15 bases spanning the gap. The CDR3 region has the DNA TGTGCCTGGAGTGTACGCCAAGAAGCTTTCTTT. Encoded protein: CAWSVRQEAFF.

The chain has TRBV13 and TRBJ2-6; a weak D match, TRBD1 (5 bases). CDR1 PRHDT and CDR2 FYEKMQ come from the germline V gene (reference sequence). CDR3 length: 14 residues. V lost 5 bases to trimming and J lost 0 bases, with 5 bases between them. CDR3 sequence (DNA): TGTGCCAGCAGCAGGGGCTCTGGGGCCAACGTCCTGACTTTC. It translates to CASSRGSGANVLTF.

J is TRBJ2-7 and V is TRBV7-3; possible D gene TRBD2, 5 bases. Germline V gene sequence: CDR1 SGHTA, CDR2 FQGTGA. Between the trimmed V and J ends, which lost 2 bases and 5 bases, there was a span of 16 bases. This CDR3 comprises 15 residues. The CDR3 DNA reads as TGTGCCAGCAGCTTAGAACCGGGATCAAGTCACGAGCAGTACTTC. Translating it yields CASSLEPGSSHEQYF.

The chain employs TRBV7-8 and TRBJ2-1; 9 nucleotides match TRBD2. With V trimmed by 2 bases and J by 8 bases, 16 bases remained unmatched. CDR1 and CDR2 (germline): SGHVS, FQNEAQ. This CDR3 has 18 amino acids. CDR3 sequence: CASSLPTLGRLAVDEQFF. CDR3 sequence (DNA): TGTGCCAGCAGCTTACCAACCCTCGGGAGACTAGCGGTGGATGAGCAGTTCTTC.

The rearrangement links TRBV9 to TRBJ2-1; 11 nucleotides line up with TRBD2. Germline assignment: CDR1 SGDLS and CDR2 YYNGEE. The CDR3 sequence is 15 residues long. Trimming at V came to 0 bases and at J to 8 bases, leaving 4 bases not matched to a gene. The CDR3 spells CASSVDSGGVDEQFF. The CDR3, as DNA: TGTGCCAGCAGCGTAGATAGCGGGGGGGTAGATGAGCAGTTCTTC.

The V gene is TRBV4-1, the J gene TRBJ2-7; 15 bases match TRBD2. There are 18 residues in the CDR3. Trimming at V came to 1 base and at J to 3 bases, leaving 7 bases not matched to a gene. Per the germline V gene, CDR1 is MGHRA and CDR2 is YSYEKL. CDR3 sequence reads: CASSQVIGLAGGSYEQYF. In DNA, the CDR3 is TGCGCCAGCAGCCAAGTCATTGGACTAGCGGGGGGGAGCTACGAGCAGTACTTC.

This chain uses TRBV5-6 with TRBJ2-7; TRBD1 is a possible D gene (5 bases). V was trimmed by 4 bases and J by 6 bases, leaving 17 bases between them. The CDR3 totals 14 residues. Germline V gives CDR1 SGHDT, CDR2 YYEEEE. Here the CDR3 DNA reads TGTGCCAGCAGCCAAGTGCATCCAGGGATCGAGCAGTACTTC. It is translated as CASSQVHPGIEQYF.

Points on this clone: At the DNA level, this CDR3 is encoded by other sequences in the same sample as well. The V and J genes are TRBV4-2 and TRBJ1-1; D is uncertain. Trimming stripped 3 bases from V and 1 base from J, with 9 bases between. The germline V gene encodes CDR1 LGHNA and CDR2 YNFKEQ. The CDR3 consists of 14 residues. CDR3 sequence: CASSHLDRNTEAFF. As DNA, the CDR3 is TGTGCCAGCAGCCACCTAGATAGGAACACTGAAGCTTTCTTT.

DNA for the CDR3: TGTGCCAGCAGTGTAGAGGGCTCCTCTGGAAACACCATATATTTT. Protein: CASSVEGSSGNTIYF. The rearrangement joins TRBV2 to TRBJ1-3; no definite D call. V lost 4 bases and J lost 0, with 10 bases in between. Germline V CDR1 and CDR2: SNHLY, FYNNEI. The CDR3 consists of 15 residues.

This clone was recorded only once. This chain links TRBV7-2 with TRBJ2-1; TRBD1 aligns across 9 bases. V was clipped by 5 bases and J by 10 bases; unmatched bases: 6. Germline V gives CDR1 SGHTA, CDR2 FQGNSA. This CDR3 is 13 amino acids long. The CDR3 DNA reads TGTGCCAGCAGCCTCACAGGGGGCAGAGAGCAGTTCTTC. Translated, it gives CASSLTGGREQFF.

The gene calls are TRBV5-4 and TRBJ2-3; 9 bases are a match to TRBD2. The CDR3 is made up of 14 amino acids. Germline V gives CDR1 SGHNT, CDR2 YYREEE (reference sequence). V dropped 4 bases and J dropped 2; count of bases not matched to a gene: 2. The CDR3 reads CASSRGGATDTQYF. As DNA, the CDR3 is TGTGCCAGCAGCCGCGGGGGGGCCACAGATACGCAGTATTTT.

This clone was recorded once. The chain couples TRBV27 to TRBJ2-7, with D unclear. This CDR3 comprises 13 residues. The V and J ends lost 4 bases and 0 bases respectively, with 7 bases between them. Germline V gives CDR1 MNHEY, CDR2 SMNVEV (reference sequence). The CDR3 protein is CASSYSISYEQYF. The CDR3 DNA reads TGTGCCAGCAGTTATAGTATCTCCTACGAGCAGTACTTC.

The rearrangement uses TRBV2 and TRBJ1-2; no clear D gene. Germline V gives CDR1 SNHLY, CDR2 FYNNEI. This CDR3 region has 11 residues. The V and J ends lost 7 bases and 7 bases respectively, with 10 bases between them. The CDR3 nucleotides are TGTGCCAGCAATCTGGAGGGTGGCTACACCTTC. Protein sequence: CASNLEGGYTF. The full variable domain, in which reference TRBV2 and TRBJ1-2 provide the parts outside the CDR3, is EPEVTQTPSHQVTQMGQEVILRCVPISNHLYFYWYRQILGQKVEFLVSFYNNEISEKSEIFDDQFSVERPDGSNFTLKIRSTKLEDSAMYFCASNLEGGYTFGSGTRLTVV.

This clone was detected a few times. The rearrangement joins TRBV4-2 to TRBJ2-5; perhaps TRBD2 as D (6 bases). This CDR3 comprises 14 residues. Trimming cost V 4 bases and J 5 bases, with 14 bases left between them. The V gene's germline CDR1 is LGHNA and CDR2 YNFKEQ. This chain's CDR3 is CASSPGSSVETQYF. The CDR3 region has the DNA TGTGCCAGCAGCCCCGGATCTAGCGTGGAGACCCAGTACTTC.